The following is a T cell receptor (beta chain) sequence with its context. The antigen is undetermined. This table comes from immunoSEQ multiplex PCR, and its TCRdb copy is limited to in-frame clones, with some not included. Of about 86,000 clones listed, around 88% are singletons. This entry belongs to a study of OX40 agonist ivuxolimab in advanced cancers. For the study at large: Patients received intravenous ivuxolimab every 2 weeks at 0.01 to 10 mg/kg. Earlier anti-PD-1, anti-PD-L1 or anti-CTLA-4 therapy was permitted; roughly 40% had received some. Findings and caveats of the study: Relatively little clonal expansion, among the lowest observed, appeared in partial responders at 0.1-3.0 mg/kg.

The V and J ends lost 7 bases and 0 bases respectively, with 11 bases between them. There are 14 residues in the CDR3. From germline, CDR1 is KGHSH and CDR2 LQKENI. The V gene is TRBV18, the J gene TRBJ2-3; tentatively, D is TRBD1 (5 bases). This sequence originates from an adult with an advanced solid tumor such as melanoma, head and neck, liver or kidney cancer. The sequenced sample was CD4+ or CD8+ T cells sorted from blood, obtained in a trial of the OX40 agonist ivuxolimab. The CDR3 DNA sequence: TGTGCCAGCTTTAGACAGCCTAGCACAGATACGCAGTATTTT. It codes for CASFRQPSTDTQYF.